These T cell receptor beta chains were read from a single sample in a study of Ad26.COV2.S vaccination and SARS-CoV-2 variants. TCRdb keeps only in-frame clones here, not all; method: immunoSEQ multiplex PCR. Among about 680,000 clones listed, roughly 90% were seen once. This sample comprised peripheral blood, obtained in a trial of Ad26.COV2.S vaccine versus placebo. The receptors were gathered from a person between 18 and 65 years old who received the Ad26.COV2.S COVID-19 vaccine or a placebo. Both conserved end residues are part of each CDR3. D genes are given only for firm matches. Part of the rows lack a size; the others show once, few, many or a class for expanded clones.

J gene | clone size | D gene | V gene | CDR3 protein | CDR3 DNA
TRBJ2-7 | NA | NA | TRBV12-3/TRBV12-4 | CASSPGHYYEQYF | TGTGCCAGCAGCCCGGGACACTACTACGAGCAGTACTTC
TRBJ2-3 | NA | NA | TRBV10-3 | CAISEGVDTQYF | TGTGCCATCAGTGAGGGGGTAGATACGCAGTATTTT
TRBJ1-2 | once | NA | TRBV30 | CATGWLYYGYTF | TGTGCCACCGGATGGCTTTACTATGGCTACACCTTC
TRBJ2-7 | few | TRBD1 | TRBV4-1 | CASSQENRGYWDEQYF | TGCGCCAGCAGCCAAGAGAACAGGGGTTATTGGGACGAGCAGTACTTC
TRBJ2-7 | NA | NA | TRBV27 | CASSLQGTLELYF | TGTGCCAGCAGTTTACAGGGGACCCTGGAGTTGTACTTC
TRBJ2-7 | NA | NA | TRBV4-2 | CASSQDPDRLYEQYF | TGTGCCAGCAGCCAAGACCCTGACAGGTTGTACGAGCAGTACTTC
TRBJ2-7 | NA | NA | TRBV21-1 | CASKNPGFKGEQYF | TGTGCCAGCAAAAACCCAGGTTTCAAGGGGGAGCAGTACTTC
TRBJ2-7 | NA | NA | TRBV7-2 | CASSSGTRGGVPGREQYF | TGTGCCAGCAGCTCCGGGACGAGGGGGGGTGTGCCGGGTAGAGAGCAGTACTTC
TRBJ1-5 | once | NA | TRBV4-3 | CASSQDQRRGPQHF | TGCGCCAGCAGCCAAGATCAAAGGAGAGGGCCCCAGCATTTT
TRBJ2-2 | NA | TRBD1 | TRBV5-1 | CASSIQGANTGELFF | TGCGCCAGCAGCATACAGGGGGCCAACACCGGGGAGCTGTTTTTT
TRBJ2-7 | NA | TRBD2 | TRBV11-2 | CASSPGGLAGLYEQYF | TGTGCCAGCAGCCCCGGCGGGCTAGCGGGGCTCTACGAGCAGTACTTC
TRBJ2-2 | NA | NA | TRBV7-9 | CASSRTANTGELFF | TGTGCCAGCAGCCGGACAGCGAACACCGGGGAGCTGTTTTTT
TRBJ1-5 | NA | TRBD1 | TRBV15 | CATSRGEGAVGQPQHF | TGTGCCACCAGCAGAGGCGAGGGGGCGGTCGGTCAGCCCCAGCATTTT
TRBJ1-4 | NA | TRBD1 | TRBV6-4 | CASSTGEGNEKLFF | TGTGCCAGCAGCACAGGGGAGGGTAATGAAAAACTGTTTTTT
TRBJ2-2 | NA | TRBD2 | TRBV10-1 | CATNAGVNTGELFF | TGCGCCACCAACGCGGGGGTGAACACCGGGGAGCTGTTTTTT
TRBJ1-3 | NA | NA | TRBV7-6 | CASSLVLDQTGNTIYF | TGTGCCAGCAGCTTAGTGCTGGACCAGACTGGAAACACCATATATTTT
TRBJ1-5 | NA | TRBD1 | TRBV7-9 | CASSPRTGGKDQPQHF | TGTGCCAGCAGCCCCCGGACAGGAGGTAAGGATCAGCCCCAGCATTTT
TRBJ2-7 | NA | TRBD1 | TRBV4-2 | CASSEAGTGGDEQYF | TGTGCCAGCAGCGAAGCTGGGACAGGGGGGGACGAGCAGTACTTC
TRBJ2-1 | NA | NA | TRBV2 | CASSNRGTSNEQFF | TGTGCCAGCTCAAATAGGGGGACTTCAAATGAGCAGTTCTTC
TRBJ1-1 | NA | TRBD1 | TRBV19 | CASLAWGQGAKGEAFF | TGTGCCAGCCTTGCCTGGGGACAGGGGGCCAAGGGTGAAGCTTTCTTT
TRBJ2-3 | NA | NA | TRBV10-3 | CAISGTDSSTDTQYF | TGTGCCATCAGTGGGACCGACTCTAGCACAGATACGCAGTATTTT
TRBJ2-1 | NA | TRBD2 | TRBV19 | CASSIRTSVPGEQFF | TGTGCCAGTAGTATCCGGACTAGCGTTCCCGGTGAGCAGTTCTTC
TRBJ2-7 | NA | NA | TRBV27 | CASREQGRPYEQYF | TGTGCCAGCAGAGAACAGGGAAGACCCTACGAGCAGTACTTC
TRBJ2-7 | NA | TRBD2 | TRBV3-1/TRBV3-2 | CASSLSSGTAYEQYF | TGTGCCAGCAGCCTATCTAGCGGAACAGCCTACGAGCAGTACTTC
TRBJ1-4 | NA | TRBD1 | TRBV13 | CASSSRDRTNEKLFF | TGTGCCAGCAGCTCCCGGGACAGAACTAATGAAAAACTGTTTTTT
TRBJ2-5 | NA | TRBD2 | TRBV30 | CAWSVGLAGEETQYF | TGTGCCTGGAGTGTGGGACTAGCGGGAGAGGAGACCCAGTACTTC
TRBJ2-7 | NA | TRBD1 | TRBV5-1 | CASSLGQGGYEQYF | TGCGCCAGCAGCTTGGGACAGGGGGGCTACGAGCAGTACTTC